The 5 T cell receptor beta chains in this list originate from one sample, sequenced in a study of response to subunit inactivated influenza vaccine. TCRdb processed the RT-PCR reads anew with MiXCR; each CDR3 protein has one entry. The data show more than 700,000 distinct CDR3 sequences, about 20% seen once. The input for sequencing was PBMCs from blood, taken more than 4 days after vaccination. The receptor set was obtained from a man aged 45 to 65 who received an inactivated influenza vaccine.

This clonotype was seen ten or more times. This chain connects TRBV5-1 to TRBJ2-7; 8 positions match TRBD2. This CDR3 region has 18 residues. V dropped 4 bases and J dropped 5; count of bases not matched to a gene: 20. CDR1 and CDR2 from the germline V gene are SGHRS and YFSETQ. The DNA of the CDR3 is TGCGCCAGCAGCCCAGCGACCCCGGGACTAGGAATAGCCAACGAGCAGTACTTC. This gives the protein CASSPATPGLGIANEQYF.

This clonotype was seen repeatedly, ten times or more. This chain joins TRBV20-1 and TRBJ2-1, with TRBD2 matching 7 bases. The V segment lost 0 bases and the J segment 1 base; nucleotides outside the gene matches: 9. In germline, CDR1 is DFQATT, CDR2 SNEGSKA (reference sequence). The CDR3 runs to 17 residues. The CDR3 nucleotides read TGCAGTGCTAGAGACCCCGCGGAGCGGGGTTCCTACAATGAGCAGTTCTTC. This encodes CSARDPAERGSYNEQFF.

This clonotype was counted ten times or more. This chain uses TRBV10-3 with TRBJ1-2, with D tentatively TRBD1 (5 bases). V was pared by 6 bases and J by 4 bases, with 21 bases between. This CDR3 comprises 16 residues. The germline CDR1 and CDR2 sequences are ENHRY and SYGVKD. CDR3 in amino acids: CAIRTLTAVTGYGYTF. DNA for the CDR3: TGTGCCATCAGGACTTTGACAGCCGTCACTGGCTATGGCTACACCTTC.

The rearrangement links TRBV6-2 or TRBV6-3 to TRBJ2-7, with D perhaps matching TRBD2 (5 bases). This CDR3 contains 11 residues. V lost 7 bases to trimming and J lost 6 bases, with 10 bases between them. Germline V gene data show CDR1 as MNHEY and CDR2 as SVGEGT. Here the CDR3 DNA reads TGTGCCAGCAAAGACGGAGGCGAGCAGTACTTC. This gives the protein CASKDGGEQYF.

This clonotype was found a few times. CDR3 sequence: CASSVSTYEQYF. CDR3 sequence (DNA): TGTGCCAGCAGTGTCAGCACCTACGAGCAGTACTTC. The V and J genes are TRBV7-9 and TRBJ2-7, with D uncertain. The V gene's germline CDR1 is SEHNR and CDR2 FQNEAQ (reference sequence). The CDR3 is 12 residues long. Trimming took off 6 bases at V and 2 bases at J, with 8 bases between the two ends.